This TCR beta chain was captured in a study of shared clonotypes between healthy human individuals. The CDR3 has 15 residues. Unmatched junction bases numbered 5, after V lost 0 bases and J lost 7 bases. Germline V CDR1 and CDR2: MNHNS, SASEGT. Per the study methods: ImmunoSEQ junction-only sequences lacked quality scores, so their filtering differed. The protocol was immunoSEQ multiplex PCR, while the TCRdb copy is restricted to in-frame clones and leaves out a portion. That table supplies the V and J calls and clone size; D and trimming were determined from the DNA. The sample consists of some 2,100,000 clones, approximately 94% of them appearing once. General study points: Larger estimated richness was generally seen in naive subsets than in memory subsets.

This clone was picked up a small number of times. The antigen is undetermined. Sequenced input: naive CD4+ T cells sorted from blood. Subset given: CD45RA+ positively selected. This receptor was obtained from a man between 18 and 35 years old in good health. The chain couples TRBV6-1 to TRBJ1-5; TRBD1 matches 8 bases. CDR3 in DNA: TGTGCCAGCAGTGAAGCGTACAGGGGGTACCAGCCCCAGCATTTT. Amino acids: CASSEAYRGYQPQHF.